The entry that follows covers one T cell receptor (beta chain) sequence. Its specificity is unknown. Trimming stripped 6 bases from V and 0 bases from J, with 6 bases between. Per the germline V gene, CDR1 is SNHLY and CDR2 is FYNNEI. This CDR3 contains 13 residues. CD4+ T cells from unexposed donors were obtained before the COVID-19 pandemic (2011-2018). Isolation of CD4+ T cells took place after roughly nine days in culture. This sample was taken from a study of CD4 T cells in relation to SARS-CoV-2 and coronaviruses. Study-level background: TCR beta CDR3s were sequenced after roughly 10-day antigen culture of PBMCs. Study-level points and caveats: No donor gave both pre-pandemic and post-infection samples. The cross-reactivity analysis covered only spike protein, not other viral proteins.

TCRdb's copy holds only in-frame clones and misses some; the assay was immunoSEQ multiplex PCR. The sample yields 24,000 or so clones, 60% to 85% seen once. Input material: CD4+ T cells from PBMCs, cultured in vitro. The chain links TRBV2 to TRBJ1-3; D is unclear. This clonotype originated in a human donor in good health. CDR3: CASSGFSGNTIYF. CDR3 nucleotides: TGTGCCAGCAGCGGGTTCTCTGGAAACACCATATATTTT.